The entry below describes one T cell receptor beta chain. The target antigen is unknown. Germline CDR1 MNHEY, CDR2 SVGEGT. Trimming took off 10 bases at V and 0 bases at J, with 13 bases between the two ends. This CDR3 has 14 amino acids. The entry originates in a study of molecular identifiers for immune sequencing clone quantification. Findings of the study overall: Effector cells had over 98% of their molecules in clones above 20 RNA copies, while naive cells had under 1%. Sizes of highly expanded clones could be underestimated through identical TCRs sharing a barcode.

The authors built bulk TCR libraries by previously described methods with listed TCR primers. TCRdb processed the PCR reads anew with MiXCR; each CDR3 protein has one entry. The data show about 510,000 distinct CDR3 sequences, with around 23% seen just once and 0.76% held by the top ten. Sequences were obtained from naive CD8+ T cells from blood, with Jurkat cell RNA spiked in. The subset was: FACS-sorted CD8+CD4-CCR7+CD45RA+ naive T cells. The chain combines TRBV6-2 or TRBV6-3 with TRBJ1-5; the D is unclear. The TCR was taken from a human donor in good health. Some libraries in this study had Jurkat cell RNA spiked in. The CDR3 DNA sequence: TGTGCCACCGGCGGGCATTATAGCAATCAGCCCCAGCATTTT. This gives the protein CATGGHYSNQPQHF.